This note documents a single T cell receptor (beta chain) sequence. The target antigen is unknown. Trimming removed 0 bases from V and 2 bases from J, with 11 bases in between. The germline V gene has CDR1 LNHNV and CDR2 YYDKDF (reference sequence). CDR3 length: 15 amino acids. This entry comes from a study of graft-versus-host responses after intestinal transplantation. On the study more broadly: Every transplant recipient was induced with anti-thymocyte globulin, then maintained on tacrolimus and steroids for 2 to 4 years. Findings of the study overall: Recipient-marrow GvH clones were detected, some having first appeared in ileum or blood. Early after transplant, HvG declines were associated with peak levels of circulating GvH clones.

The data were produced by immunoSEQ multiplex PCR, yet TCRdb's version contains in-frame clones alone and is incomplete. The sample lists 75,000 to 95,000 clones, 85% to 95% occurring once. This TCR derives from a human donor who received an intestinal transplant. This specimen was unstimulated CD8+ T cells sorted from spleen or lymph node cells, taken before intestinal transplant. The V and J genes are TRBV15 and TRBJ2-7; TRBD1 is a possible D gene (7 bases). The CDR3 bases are TGTGCCACCAGCAGAGAGGAGGGGGCCGCCTACGAGCAGTACTTC. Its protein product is CATSREEGAAYEQYF.